This T cell receptor beta chain is drawn from a study of T cells in Graves' hyperthyroidism and ophthalmopathy. This CDR3 has 18 amino acids. Germline assignment: CDR1 SGHKS and CDR2 YYEKEE (reference sequence). With regard to this clonotype: Germline and junction disagree at one end, which may indicate a read error.

What was amplified from RNA transcripts were TCR beta CDR3 regions. RT-PCR in the first round (using the HTBI primer set) targeted the TCR CDR3. MiXCR, applied by TCRdb to the multiplex PCR reads, yields one record per CDR3 protein. The sample carries over 200,000 distinct CDR3 sequences, roughly 15% recorded once. The rearrangement uses TRBV5-5 and TRBJ2-3; 8 nucleotides match TRBD2. This receptor was obtained from a middle-aged woman with Graves' hyperthyroidism that later progressed to Graves' ophthalmopathy. The sequenced sample consisted of blood. The chain's CDR3 is CASSADGSRRTSTDMQYF. The DNA for the CDR3 is TGTGCCAGCAGCGCCGACGGTTCCCGGAGGACTAGCACAGATATGCAGTATTTT.